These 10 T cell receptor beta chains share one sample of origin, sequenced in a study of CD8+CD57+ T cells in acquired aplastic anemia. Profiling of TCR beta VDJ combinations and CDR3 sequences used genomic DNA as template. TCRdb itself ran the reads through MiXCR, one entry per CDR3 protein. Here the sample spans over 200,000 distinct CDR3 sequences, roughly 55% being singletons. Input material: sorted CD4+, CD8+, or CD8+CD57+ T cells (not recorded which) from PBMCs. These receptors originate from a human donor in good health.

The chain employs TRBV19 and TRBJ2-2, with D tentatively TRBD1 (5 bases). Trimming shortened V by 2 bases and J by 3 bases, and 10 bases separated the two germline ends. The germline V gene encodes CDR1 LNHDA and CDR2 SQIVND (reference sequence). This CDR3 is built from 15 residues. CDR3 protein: CASSIWTRDTGELFF. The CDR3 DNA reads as TGTGCCAGTAGTATATGGACCAGGGACACCGGGGAGCTGTTTTTT.

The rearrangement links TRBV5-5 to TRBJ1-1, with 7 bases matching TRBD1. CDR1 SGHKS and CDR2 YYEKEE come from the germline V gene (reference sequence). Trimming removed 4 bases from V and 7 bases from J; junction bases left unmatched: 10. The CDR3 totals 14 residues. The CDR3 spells CASSDSQGVLEAFF. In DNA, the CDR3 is TGTGCCAGCAGCGACTCGCAGGGGGTCCTTGAAGCTTTCTTT.

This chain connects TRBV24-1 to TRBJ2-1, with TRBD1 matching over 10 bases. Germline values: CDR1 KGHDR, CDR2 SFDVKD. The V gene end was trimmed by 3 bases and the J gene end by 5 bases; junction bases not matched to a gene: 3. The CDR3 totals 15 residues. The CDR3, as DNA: TGTGCCACCAGTGATCGGGGACAGGGGAACAATGAGCAGTTCTTC. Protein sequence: CATSDRGQGNNEQFF.

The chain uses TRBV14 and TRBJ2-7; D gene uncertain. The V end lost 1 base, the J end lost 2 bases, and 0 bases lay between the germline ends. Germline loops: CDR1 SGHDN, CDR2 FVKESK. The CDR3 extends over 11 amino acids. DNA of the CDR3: TGTGCCAGCAGCCAAGCCTACGAGCAGTACTTC. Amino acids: CASSQAYEQYF.

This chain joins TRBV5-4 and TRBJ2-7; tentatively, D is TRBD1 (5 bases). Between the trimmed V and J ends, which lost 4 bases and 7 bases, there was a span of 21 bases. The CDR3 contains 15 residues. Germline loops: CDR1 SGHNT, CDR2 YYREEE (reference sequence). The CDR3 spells CASSQGRAGKEEQYF. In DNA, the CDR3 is TGTGCCAGCAGCCAAGGTAGGGCAGGGAAGGAGGAGCAGTACTTC.

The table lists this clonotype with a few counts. The CDR3 reads CSASVGFSNQPQHF. In DNA, the CDR3 is TGCAGTGCTAGTGTGGGATTTAGCAATCAGCCCCAGCATTTT. The rearrangement links TRBV20-1 to TRBJ1-5; the D is unclear. Trimming cost V 3 bases and J 0 bases, with 9 bases left between them. The CDR3 contains 14 residues. Germline loops: CDR1 DFQATT, CDR2 SNEGSKA (reference sequence).

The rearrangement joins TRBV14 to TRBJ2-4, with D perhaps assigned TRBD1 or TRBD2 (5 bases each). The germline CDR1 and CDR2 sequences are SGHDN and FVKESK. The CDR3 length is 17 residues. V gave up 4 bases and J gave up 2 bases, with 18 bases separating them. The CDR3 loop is CASSPPPGQGPKNIQYF. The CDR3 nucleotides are TGTGCCAGCAGCCCCCCCCCGGGCCAGGGACCCAAAAACATTCAGTACTTC.

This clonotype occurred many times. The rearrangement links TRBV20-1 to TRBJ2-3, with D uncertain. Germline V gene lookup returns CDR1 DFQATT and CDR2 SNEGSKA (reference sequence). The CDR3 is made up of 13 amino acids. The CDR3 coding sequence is TGCACCATTAAGGGTCTGTACGTGGATACGCAGTATTTT. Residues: CTIKGLYVDTQYF.

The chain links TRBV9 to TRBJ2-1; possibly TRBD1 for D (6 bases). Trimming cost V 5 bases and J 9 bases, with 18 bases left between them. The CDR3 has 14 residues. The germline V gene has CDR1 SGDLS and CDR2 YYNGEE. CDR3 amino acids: CASSQGGRPTEQFF. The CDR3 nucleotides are TGTGCCAGCAGTCAAGGGGGTCGCCCAACTGAGCAGTTCTTC.

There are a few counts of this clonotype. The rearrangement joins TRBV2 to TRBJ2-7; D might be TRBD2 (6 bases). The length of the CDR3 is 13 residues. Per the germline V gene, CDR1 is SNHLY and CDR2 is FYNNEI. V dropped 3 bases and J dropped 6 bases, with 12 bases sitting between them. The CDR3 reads CASSDGPGVEQYF. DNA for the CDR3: TGTGCCAGCAGTGATGGCCCGGGGGTCGAGCAGTACTTC.